This T cell receptor beta chain was identified in a study of shared clonotypes between healthy human individuals. The study, taken as a whole, reports: Estimated richness values were generally larger in naive subsets than in memory subsets.

CDR1 LNHDA and CDR2 SQIVND come from the germline V gene (reference sequence). V lost 1 base and J lost 5; bases outside the gene matches: 7. The length of the CDR3 is 15 residues. Naive CD8 cells lacked CD45RO, underwent positive selection for CCR7 and left out terminally differentiated effector memory CD45RA+ cells. Free of recent acute infections or vaccinations, the donors were healthy HIV-negative adults. About this clone itself: Its antigen is not identified.

An even split of each subset's genomic DNA across several immunoSEQ plates was performed. The authors loaded roughly 200 ng DNA, some 32,000 T cell genomes, into sorted-subset replicate PCRs. TCRdb's table, derived via immunoSEQ multiplex PCR, lists solely in-frame clones and lacks some. This repertoire shows about 2 million clones, roughly 95% found once; its top ten account for roughly 1%. The TCR was taken from a man between 18 and 29 years old in good health. What was sequenced was naive CD8+ T cells sorted from blood. V gene TRBV19 combines with J gene TRBJ2-7, with 8 nucleotides matching TRBD2. CDR3 loop: CASSIVGGALHEQYF. The CDR3 region has the DNA TGTGCCAGTAGTATAGTCGGGGGGGCCCTTCACGAGCAGTACTTC.